A selection of T cell receptor beta chains follows, all from one sample in a study of cytomegalovirus exposure and HLA in healthy donors. Assay used: immunoSEQ multiplex PCR; TCRdb lists only in-frame clones, some missing. The table lists 65,000 to 85,000 clones, around 73% of them singletons. The sequenced sample was PBMCs. The receptors stem from a woman aged 40 to 49 in good health and CMV-seropositive. CDR3s include the opening cysteine and the closing phenylalanine or tryptophan. A D gene is named only where the DNA matches it firmly. Some rows mark clone size as missing; the rest say once, few, many or name a class of expanded clone.

j_call v_call d_call clone_size cdr3_aa cdr3_nt
TRBJ1-3 TRBV5-1 TRBD1 medium-sized CASSDPGQASGNTIYF TGCGCCAGCAGCGACCCGGGACAGGCGTCCGGAAACACCATATATTTT
TRBJ2-2 TRBV18 NA NA CASSPPQQNTGELFF TGTGCCAGCTCACCCCCGCAACAGAACACCGGGGAGCTGTTTTTT
TRBJ2-1 TRBV30 TRBD2 NA CAWGPSGGSYNEQFF TGTGCCTGGGGCCCCTCGGGGGGCTCCTACAATGAGCAGTTCTTC
TRBJ1-4 TRBV7-2 TRBD1 NA CASSSRQGANEKLFF TGTGCCAGCAGCTCCAGACAGGGGGCGAATGAAAAACTGTTTTTT
TRBJ2-7 TRBV5-1 TRBD1 NA CASRLTGGIYEQYF TGCGCCAGCAGGCTGACAGGGGGCATCTACGAGCAGTACTTC
TRBJ1-2 TRBV2 NA few CASSASSGTNYGYTF TGTGCCAGCAGTGCTTCCTCCGGGACTAACTATGGCTACACCTTC
TRBJ2-7 TRBV5-6 NA once CASSLGTGYEQYF TGTGCCAGCAGCTTGGGCACAGGGTACGAGCAGTACTTC
TRBJ2-5 TRBV6-1 NA NA CASSEGPFQYF TGTGCCAGCAGTGAAGGGCCCTTTCAGTACTTC
TRBJ1-4 TRBV9 NA NA CASSRDGRKGNEKLFF TGTGCCAGCAGCCGGGATGGCAGGAAAGGTAATGAAAAACTGTTTTTT
TRBJ1-5 TRBV10-1 NA once CASRRRRNSNQPQHF TGCGCCAGCAGACGGCGGCGGAATAGCAATCAGCCCCAGCATTTT
TRBJ2-1 TRBV30 TRBD2 NA CAWSVTSGGYNEQFF TGTGCCTGGAGTGTGACTAGCGGGGGATACAATGAGCAGTTCTTC
TRBJ2-3 TRBV6-4 NA NA CASSDSGGIAADTQYF TGTGCCAGCAGTGACTCTGGAGGGATAGCCGCAGATACGCAGTATTTT
TRBJ1-4 TRBV7-9 TRBD1 NA CASSKTGGAGEKLFF TGTGCCAGCAGCAAGACAGGGGGGGCGGGTGAAAAACTGTTTTTT
TRBJ2-3 TRBV7-2 TRBD2 NA CATRGGARDTQYF TGTGCCACCCGCGGGGGGGCACGAGATACGCAGTATTTT
TRBJ2-3 TRBV6-5 NA NA CASSSYREDTQYF TGTGCCAGCAGTTCCTACAGGGAAGATACGCAGTATTTT
TRBJ1-1 TRBV5-1 NA NA CASSLQMNTEAFF TGCGCCAGCAGCCTACAGATGAACACTGAAGCTTTCTTT
TRBJ2-5 TRBV2 TRBD2 NA CASRRLAGQETQYF TGTGCCAGCAGAAGACTAGCGGGGCAAGAGACCCAGTACTTC
TRBJ1-5 TRBV15 NA NA CATSSGTWGGNQPQHF TGTGCCACCAGCAGCGGGACTTGGGGCGGCAATCAGCCCCAGCATTTT
TRBJ1-2 TRBV2 TRBD1 few CASSDPRQGGYTF TGTGCCAGCAGTGACCCTAGACAGGGCGGCTACACCTTC
TRBJ2-5 TRBV11-2 TRBD2 NA CASSFGLVQETQYF TGTGCCAGCAGCTTCGGACTAGTCCAAGAGACCCAGTACTTC
TRBJ2-2 TRBV10-3 NA NA CAAGQSNTGELFF TGTGCCGCGGGACAGTCTAACACCGGGGAGCTGTTTTTT
TRBJ2-7 TRBV5-1 TRBD1 few CASSLQGVEYEQYF TGCGCCAGCAGCTTGCAGGGGGTCGAGTACGAGCAGTACTTC